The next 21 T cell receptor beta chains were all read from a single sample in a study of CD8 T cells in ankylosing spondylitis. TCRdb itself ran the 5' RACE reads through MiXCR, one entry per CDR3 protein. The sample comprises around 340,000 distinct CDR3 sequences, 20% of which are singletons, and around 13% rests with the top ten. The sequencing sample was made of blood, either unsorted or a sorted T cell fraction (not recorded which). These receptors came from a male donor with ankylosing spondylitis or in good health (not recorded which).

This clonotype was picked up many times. The CDR3 DNA follows: TGCAGCGTTGAAGATTATAATGAAGCTTTCTTT. This translates into CSVEDYNEAFF. The chain links TRBV29-1 to TRBJ1-1; D uncertain. Germline V gene lookup returns CDR1 SQVTM and CDR2 ANQGSEA. V dropped 0 bases and J dropped 7 bases, with 6 bases sitting between them. There are 11 residues in the CDR3. The complete variable domain, with remaining parts taken from reference TRBV29-1 and TRBJ1-1, reads SAVISQKPSRDICQRGTSLTIQCQVDSQVTMMFWYRQQPGQSLTLIATANQGSEATYESGFVIDKFPISRPNLTFSTLTVSNMSPEDSSIYLCSVEDYNEAFFGQGTRLTVV.

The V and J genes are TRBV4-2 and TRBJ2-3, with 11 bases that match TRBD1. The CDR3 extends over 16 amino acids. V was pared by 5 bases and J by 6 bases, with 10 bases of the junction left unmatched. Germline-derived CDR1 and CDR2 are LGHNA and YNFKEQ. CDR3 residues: CASSTHPDRGPDTQYF. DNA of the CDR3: TGTGCCAGCAGCACCCACCCGGACAGGGGGCCGGATACGCAGTATTTT.

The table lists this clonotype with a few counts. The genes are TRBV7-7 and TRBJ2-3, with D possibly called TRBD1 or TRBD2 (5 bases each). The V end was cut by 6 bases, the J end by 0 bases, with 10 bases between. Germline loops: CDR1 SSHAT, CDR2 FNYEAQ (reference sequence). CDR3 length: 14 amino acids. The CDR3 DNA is TGTGCCAGCAGTTCCGGGGACAGCACAGATACGCAGTATTTT. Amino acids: CASSSGDSTDTQYF.

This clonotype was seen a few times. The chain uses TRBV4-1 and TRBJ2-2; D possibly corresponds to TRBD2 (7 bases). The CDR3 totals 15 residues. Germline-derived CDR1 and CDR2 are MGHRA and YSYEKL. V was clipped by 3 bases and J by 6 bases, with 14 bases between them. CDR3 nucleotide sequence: TGCGCCAGCAGCCACCCCGAGGGGGGGCCCGGGGAGCTGTTTTTT. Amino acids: CASSHPEGGPGELFF.

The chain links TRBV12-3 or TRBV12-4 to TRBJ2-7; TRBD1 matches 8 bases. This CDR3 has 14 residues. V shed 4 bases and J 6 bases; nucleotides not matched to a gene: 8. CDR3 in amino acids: CASSWTGPSGEQYF. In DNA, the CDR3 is TGTGCCAGCAGTTGGACAGGGCCTTCTGGCGAGCAGTACTTC.

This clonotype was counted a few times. This chain's CDR3 is CASNTPFYTRGAGGTQYF. The CDR3 region has the DNA TGTGCCAGCAACACCCCCTTCTATACCCGGGGGGCTGGGGGTACGCAGTATTTT. V is TRBV6-4 and J is TRBJ2-3, with D possibly matching TRBD2 (7 bases). Trimming pared 7 bases from V and 8 bases from J, leaving 31 bases between. Germline loops: CDR1 MRHNA, CDR2 SNTAGT. This CDR3 contains 18 residues.

The CDR3 sequence is CSVVWGARYEQYF. CDR3 sequence (DNA): TGCAGCGTTGTCTGGGGCGCGAGGTACGAGCAGTACTTC. The chain couples TRBV29-1 to TRBJ2-7; D is perhaps TRBD1 (5 bases). Germline CDR1 reads SQVTM; CDR2 reads ANQGSEA. CDR3 length: 13 amino acids. The V end lost 4 bases, the J end lost 4 bases, and 14 bases lay between the germline ends.

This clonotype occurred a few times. CDR3: CASWYRGTEAFF. CDR3 DNA sequence: TGTGCCAGCTGGTACAGGGGAACTGAAGCTTTCTTT. The chain couples TRBV6-1 to TRBJ1-1; 7 bases map to TRBD1. CDR3 length equals 12 residues. Germline CDR1 MNHNS, CDR2 SASEGT. V shed 8 bases, J shed 5 bases, and the junction held 5 bases outside the gene matches.

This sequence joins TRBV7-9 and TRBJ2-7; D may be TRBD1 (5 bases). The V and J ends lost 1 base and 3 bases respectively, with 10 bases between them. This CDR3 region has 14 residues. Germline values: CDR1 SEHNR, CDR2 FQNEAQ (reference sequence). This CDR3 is CASSLEAQGYEQYF. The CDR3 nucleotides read TGTGCCAGCAGCTTAGAGGCTCAGGGCTACGAGCAGTACTTC.

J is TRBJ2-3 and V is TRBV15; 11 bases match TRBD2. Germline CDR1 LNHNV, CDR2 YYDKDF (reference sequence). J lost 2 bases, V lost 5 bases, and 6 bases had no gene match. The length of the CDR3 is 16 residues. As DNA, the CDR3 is TGTGCCACCAGCGGAAGACTAGCGGGGACCACAGATACGCAGTATTTT. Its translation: CATSGRLAGTTDTQYF. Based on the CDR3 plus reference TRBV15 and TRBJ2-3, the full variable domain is DAMVIQNPRYQVTQFGKPVTLSCSQTLNHNVMYWYQQKSSQAPKLLFHYYDKDFNNEADTPDNFQSRRPNTSFCFLDIRSPGLGDTAMYLCATSGRLAGTTDTQYFGPGTRLTVL.

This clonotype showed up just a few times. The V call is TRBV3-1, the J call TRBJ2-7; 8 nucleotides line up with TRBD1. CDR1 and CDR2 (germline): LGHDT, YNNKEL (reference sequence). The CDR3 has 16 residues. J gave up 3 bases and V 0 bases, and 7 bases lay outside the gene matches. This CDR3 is CASSQDFYGTGYEQYF. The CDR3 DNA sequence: TGTGCCAGCAGCCAAGATTTTTACGGGACAGGCTACGAGCAGTACTTC.

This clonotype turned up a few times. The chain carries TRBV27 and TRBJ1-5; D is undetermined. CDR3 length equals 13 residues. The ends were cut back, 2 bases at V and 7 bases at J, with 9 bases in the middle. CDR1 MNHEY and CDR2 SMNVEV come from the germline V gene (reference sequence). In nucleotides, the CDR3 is TGTGCCAGCAGTTTAATGATGGGACAGCCCCAGCATTTT. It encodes CASSLMMGQPQHF.

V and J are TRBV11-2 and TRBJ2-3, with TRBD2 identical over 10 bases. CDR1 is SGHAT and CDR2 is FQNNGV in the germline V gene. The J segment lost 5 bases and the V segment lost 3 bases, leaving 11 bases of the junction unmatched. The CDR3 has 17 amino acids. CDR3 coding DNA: TGTGCCAGCAGCTTGGCTAGCGGGGGTTCAGGAAAAGATACGCAGTATTTT. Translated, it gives CASSLASGGSGKDTQYF.

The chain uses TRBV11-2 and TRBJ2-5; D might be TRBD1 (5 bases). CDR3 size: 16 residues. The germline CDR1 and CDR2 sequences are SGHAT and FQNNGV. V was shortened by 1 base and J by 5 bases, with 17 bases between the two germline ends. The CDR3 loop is CASSLGAGRIEETQYF. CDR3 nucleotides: TGTGCCAGCAGCTTAGGCGCAGGGCGAATAGAGGAGACCCAGTACTTC.

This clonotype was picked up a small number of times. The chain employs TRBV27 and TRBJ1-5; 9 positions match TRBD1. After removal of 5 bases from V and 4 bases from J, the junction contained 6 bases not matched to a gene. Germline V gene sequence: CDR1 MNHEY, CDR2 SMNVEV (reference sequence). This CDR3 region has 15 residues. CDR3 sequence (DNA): TGTGCCAGCAGTCAACAGGGGGCTCTAAATCAGCCCCAGCATTTT. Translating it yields CASSQQGALNQPQHF.

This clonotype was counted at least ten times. The CDR3 is CASSVGAGAQETQYF. The CDR3 bases are TGTGCCAGCAGCGTTGGAGCGGGAGCCCAAGAGACCCAGTACTTC. The V gene is TRBV9, the J gene TRBJ2-5; 8 bases line up with TRBD2. The CDR3 spans 15 residues. V lost 2 bases, J lost 1 base, and 4 bases stayed unmatched. The germline gives CDR1 SGDLS, CDR2 YYNGEE. Combining the CDR3 with reference TRBV9 and TRBJ2-5 gives the whole variable domain DSGVTQTPKHLITATGQRVTLRCSPRSGDLSVYWYQQSLDQGLQFLIQYYNGEERAKGNILERFSAQQFPDLHSELNLSSLELGDSALYFCASSVGAGAQETQYFGPGTRLLVL.

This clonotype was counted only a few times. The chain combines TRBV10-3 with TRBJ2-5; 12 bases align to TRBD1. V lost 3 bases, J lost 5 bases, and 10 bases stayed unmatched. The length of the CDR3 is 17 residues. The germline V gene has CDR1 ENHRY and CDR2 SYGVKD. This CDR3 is CAISDGGQGASHETQYF. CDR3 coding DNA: TGTGCCATCAGTGATGGGGGACAGGGGGCGAGTCATGAGACCCAGTACTTC.

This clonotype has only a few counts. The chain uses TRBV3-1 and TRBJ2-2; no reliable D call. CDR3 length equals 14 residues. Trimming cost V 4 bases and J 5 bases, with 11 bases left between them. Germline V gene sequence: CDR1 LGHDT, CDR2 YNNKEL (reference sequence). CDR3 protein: CASSPLTYTGELFF. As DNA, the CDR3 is TGTGCCAGCAGCCCCCTTACGTATACCGGGGAGCTGTTTTTT.

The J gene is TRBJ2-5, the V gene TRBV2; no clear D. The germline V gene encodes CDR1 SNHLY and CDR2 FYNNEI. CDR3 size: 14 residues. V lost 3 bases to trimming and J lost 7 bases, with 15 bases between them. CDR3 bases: TGTGCCAGCAGTGACCCCGGGTACCCGGGGACCCAGTACTTC. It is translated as CASSDPGYPGTQYF.

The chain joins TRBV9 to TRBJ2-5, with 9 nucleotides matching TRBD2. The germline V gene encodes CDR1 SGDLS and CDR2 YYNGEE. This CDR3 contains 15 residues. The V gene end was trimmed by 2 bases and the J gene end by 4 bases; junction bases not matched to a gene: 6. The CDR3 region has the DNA TGTGCCAGCAGCGTCGCTAGCGGGGTGGGAGAGACCCAGTACTTC. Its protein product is CASSVASGVGETQYF.

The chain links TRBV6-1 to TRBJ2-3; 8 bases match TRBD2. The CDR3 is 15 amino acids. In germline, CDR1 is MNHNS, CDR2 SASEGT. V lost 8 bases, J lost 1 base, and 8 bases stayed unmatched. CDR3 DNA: TGTGCCAGCCAGCGAGGGCGGGGGGGCACAGATACGCAGTATTTT. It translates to CASQRGRGGTDTQYF.